The present entry profiles one TCR beta chain with its context. The TCRbeta library incorporated unique molecular identifiers. In TCRdb, the PCR reads were re-called with MiXCR into one record per CDR3 protein. The data hold roughly 500,000 distinct CDR3 sequences, with around 12% observed a single time. The data stem from a study of T-cell reconstitution after alpha-beta-depleted transplantation in children. V was cut by 5 bases and J by 8 bases, with 18 bases left in between. Germline CDR1 reads ENHRY; CDR2 reads SYGVKD. The CDR3 totals 14 residues. The chain joins TRBV10-3 to TRBJ1-2; D is undetermined. This specimen consisted of PBMCs from the stem cell graft donor, obtained from the stem cell graft. The clonotype was recovered from a human donor who donated a stem cell graft to a child with combined immunodeficiency. The CDR3 reads CAISTAPQWSGYTF. CDR3 bases: TGTGCCATCAGTACGGCCCCGCAGTGGAGCGGCTACACCTTC.